The source of this TCR beta chain is a study of blood T cell repertoires in COVID-19. In the original analysis: Cell counts per sample came from amplifying reference gene primers. Sequenced by immunoSEQ multiplex PCR; TCRdb stores in-frame clones only, minus some. V and J calls and clone size follow that table, whereas D and trimming were derived from the DNA. The data show 100,000 to 150,000 clones, with 74% seen just once and 6% held by the top ten. The CDR3 is made up of 14 amino acids. Sequenced input: peripheral blood. The chain uses TRBV1 and TRBJ1-1; the D call in the table, TRBD1, was not verified against the DNA. TRBV1 is classified as a pseudogene. The TCR comes from a man of 80 years or more with COVID-19, enrolled during active disease. The CDR3 is CTSRRQGAGTEAFF. The DNA for the CDR3 is TGCACCAGCAGACGACAGGGGGCGGGGACTGAAGCTTTCTTT.